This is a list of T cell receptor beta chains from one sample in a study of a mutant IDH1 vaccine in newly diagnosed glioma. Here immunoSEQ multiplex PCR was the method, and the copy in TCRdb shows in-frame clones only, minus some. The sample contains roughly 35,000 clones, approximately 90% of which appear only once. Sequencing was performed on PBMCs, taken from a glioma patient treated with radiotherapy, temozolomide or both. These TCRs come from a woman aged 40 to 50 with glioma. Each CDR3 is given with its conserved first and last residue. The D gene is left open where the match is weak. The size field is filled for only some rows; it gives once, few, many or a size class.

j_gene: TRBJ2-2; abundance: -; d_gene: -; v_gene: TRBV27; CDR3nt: TGTGCCAGCAGTTTAACGGTTGGGCCCGGGGAGCTGTTTTTT; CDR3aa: CASSLTVGPGELFF
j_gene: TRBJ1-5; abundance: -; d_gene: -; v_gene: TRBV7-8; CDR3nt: TGTGCCAGCAGCCGTAGCAATCAGCCCCAGCATTTT; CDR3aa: CASSRSNQPQHF
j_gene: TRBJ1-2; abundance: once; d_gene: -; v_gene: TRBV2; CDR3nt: TGTGCCAGTGTGGGACATAGTCCCACTAACTATGGCTACACCTTC; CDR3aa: CASVGHSPTNYGYTF
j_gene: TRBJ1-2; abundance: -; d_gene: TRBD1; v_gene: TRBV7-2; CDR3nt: TGTGCCAGCAGCTTGATGGGGACAGGGAAGCACTATGGCTACACCTTC; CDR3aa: CASSLMGTGKHYGYTF
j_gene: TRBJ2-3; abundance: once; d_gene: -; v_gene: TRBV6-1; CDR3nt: TGTGCCAGCAGTGAATACTTGGGGCCGCGTACGCAGTATTTT; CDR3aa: CASSEYLGPRTQYF
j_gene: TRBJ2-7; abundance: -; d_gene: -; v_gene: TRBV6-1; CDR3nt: TGTGCCAGCAGTGATAAATCGGTGTACGAGCAGTACTTC; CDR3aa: CASSDKSVYEQYF
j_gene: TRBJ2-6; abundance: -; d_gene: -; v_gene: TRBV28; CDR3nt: TGTGCCAGCAGTTTCGGCGGTCCCTCTGGGGCCAACGTCCTGACTTTC; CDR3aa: CASSFGGPSGANVLTF
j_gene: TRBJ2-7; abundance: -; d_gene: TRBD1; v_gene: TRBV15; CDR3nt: TGTGCCACAGCGTCCGGGACAGCGACCTACGAGCAGTACTTC; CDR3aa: CATASGTATYEQYF
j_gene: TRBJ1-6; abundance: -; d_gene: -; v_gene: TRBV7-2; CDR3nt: TGTGCCAGCAGCTTAGTCAGGGATTCTAATTCACCCCTCCACTTT; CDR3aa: CASSLVRDSNSPLHF
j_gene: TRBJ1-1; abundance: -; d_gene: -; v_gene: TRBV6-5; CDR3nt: TGTGCCAGCAGTTACCGACTACCGAACACTGAAGCTTTCTTT; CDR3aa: CASSYRLPNTEAFF
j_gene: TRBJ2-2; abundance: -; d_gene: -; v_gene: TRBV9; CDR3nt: TGTGCCAGCAGCGTAGGACAGAACACCGGGGAGCTGTTTTTT; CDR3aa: CASSVGQNTGELFF
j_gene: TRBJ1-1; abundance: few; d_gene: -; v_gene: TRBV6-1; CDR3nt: TGTGCCAGCAGTGAAAGGAGCAACACTGAAGCTTTCTTT; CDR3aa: CASSERSNTEAFF
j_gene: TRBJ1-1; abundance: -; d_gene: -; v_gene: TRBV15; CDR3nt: TGTGCCACCAGCGGTGATGGGGCGGGTGAAGCTTTCTTT; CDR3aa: CATSGDGAGEAFF
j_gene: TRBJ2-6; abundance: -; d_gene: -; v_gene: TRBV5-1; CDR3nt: TGCGCCACCCAGAAGTTGCCCTCTGGGGCCAACGTCCTGACTTTC; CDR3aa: CATQKLPSGANVLTF
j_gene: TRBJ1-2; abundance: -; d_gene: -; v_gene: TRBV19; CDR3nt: TGTGCCAGTAGTATCAGGAGCGGCTCATACACCTTC; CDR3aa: CASSIRSGSYTF
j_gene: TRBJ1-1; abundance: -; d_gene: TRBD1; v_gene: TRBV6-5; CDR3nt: TGTGCCAGCAGGGGGGTCAGGGGGCTGAGCACTGAAGCTTTCTTT; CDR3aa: CASRGVRGLSTEAFF
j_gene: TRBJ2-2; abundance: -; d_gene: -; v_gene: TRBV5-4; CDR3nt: TGTGCCAGCAGCGCCGGACTGAACACCGGGGAGCTGTTTTTT; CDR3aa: CASSAGLNTGELFF
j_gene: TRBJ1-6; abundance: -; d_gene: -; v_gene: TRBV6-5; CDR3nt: TGTGCCAGCAGTTACTCGACATTCACGAATTCACCCCTCCACTTT; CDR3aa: CASSYSTFTNSPLHF